The 3 T cell receptor beta chains below come from one sample, sequenced in a study of blood T cell repertoires in COVID-19. The repertoire was sequenced with immunoSEQ multiplex PCR; TCRdb's copy has only in-frame clones and lacks some. This sample has around 260,000 clones, with around nine tenths found just once. The sequencing input was peripheral blood. The receptors were sampled from a woman in her fifties or sixties with COVID-19, enrolled during active disease.

The table lists this clone with a count of one. J is TRBJ2-7 and V is TRBV5-1, with TRBD1 identical over 8 bases. Germline V gene sequence: CDR1 SGHRS, CDR2 YFSETQ. Trimming took 4 bases from V and 2 from J; bases not matched to a gene: 8. This CDR3 is 15 amino acids long. Here the CDR3 reads CASSLGRQGTYEQYF. CDR3 nucleotide sequence: TGCGCCAGCAGCCTCGGAAGACAGGGGACCTACGAGCAGTACTTC.

V usage is TRBV19 and J usage is TRBJ1-6; TRBD1 might be the D (5 bases). Germline V gene sequence: CDR1 LNHDA, CDR2 SQIVND (reference sequence). CDR3 length: 16 amino acids. Trimming removed 9 bases from V and 0 bases from J, with 15 bases in between. The CDR3 sequence: CASAQAGGSYNSPLHF. Written as DNA, the CDR3 is TGTGCCAGCGCCCAGGCGGGGGGCTCCTATAATTCACCCCTCCACTTT.

This clone showed up just once. The J gene is TRBJ1-1, the V gene TRBV5-1, with TRBD1 matching 9 bases. V lost 7 bases and J lost 5; bases outside the gene matches: 0. This CDR3 has 11 residues. From germline, CDR1 is SGHRS and CDR2 YFSETQ. The CDR3 loop reads CASGTGTEAFF. The CDR3 DNA follows: TGCGCCAGCGGGACAGGGACTGAAGCTTTCTTT. Drawing the rest from reference TRBV5-1 and TRBJ1-1, the complete variable domain is KAGVTQTPRYLIKTRGQQVTLSCSPISGHRSVSWYQQTPGQGLQFLFEYFSETQRNKGNFPGRFSGRQFSNSRSEMNVSTLELGDSALYLCASGTGTEAFFGQGTRLTVV.